The rows below give T cell receptor beta chains drawn from one sample of a study of blood T cells in healthy people across ages. TCRdb ran MiXCR on the 5' RACE reads and lists one entry per CDR3 protein. The data show 850,000 or so distinct CDR3 sequences, with about 28% seen just once and roughly 17% held by the top ten. The sequenced sample consisted of blood. These receptors all come from a woman of 80 years or more in good health. The CDR3 runs from the conserved cysteine through the conserved F or W. A D gene is named only where the DNA matches it firmly. A clone size is listed for some rows: how often the clone was seen (once, few, many), or a class if it is expanded.

d_call j_call v_call clone_size cdr3_nt cdr3_aa
TRBD1 TRBJ2-3 TRBV27 . TGTGCCAGCGTGGACAGGAACACAGATACGCAGTATTTT CASVDRNTDTQYF
. TRBJ2-3 TRBV20-1 . TGCAGTGCCCCATTTGAAGCCAGCACAGATACGCAGTATTTT CSAPFEASTDTQYF
TRBD1 TRBJ1-5 TRBV6-2/TRBV6-3 . TGTGCCAGCAGCGAGGGACAGACTAACAATCAGCCCCAGCATTTT CASSEGQTNNQPQHF
. TRBJ1-2 TRBV27 . TGTGCCAGTAGGGACCCACACAGCGGCTATGGCTACACCTTC CASRDPHSGYGYTF
. TRBJ1-6 TRBV5-1 few TGCGCCAGCAGCTTGGGGTCACGGAGAGGGTCACCCCTCCACTTT CASSLGSRRGSPLHF
. TRBJ1-2 TRBV28 . TGTGCCAGCAGAAACTTCGGGGCTCCGGGCTACACCTTC CASRNFGAPGYTF
TRBD2 TRBJ2-7 TRBV28 . TGTGCCAGCAGCCAGACTAGCGGGGGACCCTCCTACAATGAGCAGTACTTC CASSQTSGGPSYNEQYF
. TRBJ1-2 TRBV6-2/TRBV6-3 many TGTGCCAGCAGTTTTCGACCGACCCTTGACTATGGCTACACCTTC CASSFRPTLDYGYTF
. TRBJ2-3 TRBV7-2 . TGTGCCAGCAGCTTAGGGGCTAGCGCTTCCTCAAATACGCAGTATTTT CASSLGASASSNTQYF
. TRBJ2-1 TRBV7-2 many TGTGCCAGCAGCTTAGCTTCGGTCAATGAGCAGTTCTTC CASSLASVNEQFF
TRBD2 TRBJ2-1 TRBV7-2 many TGTGCCAGCAGCTTACGACTAGCGGGGCCCGATGAGCAGTTCTTC CASSLRLAGPDEQFF
. TRBJ1-6 TRBV6-5 . TGTGCCAGCAGTTTTTTGGGGACTCCCCTCCACTTT CASSFLGTPLHF
. TRBJ1-6 TRBV10-2 . TGCGCCAGCAGTGAGTCGACAGATAATTCACCCCCCCACTTT CASSESTDNSPPHF